This T cell receptor beta chain was obtained from a study of CD8 T cells in Susac syndrome. Points from the study as a whole: An acknowledgment was made by the study that its TCR sequencing and HLA analysis involved relatively few individuals.

Deletions cut 2 bases from V and 0 bases from J, with 9 bases between. Germline V CDR1 and CDR2: MNHNY, SVGAGI (reference sequence). The CDR3 covers 15 residues. TEMRA cells were FACS-enriched, and CD8+ and CD4+ T cells were isolated negatively. With random hexamers, reverse transcription was performed on about 0.45 to 1 ug of RNA. The CDR3 of TCR beta was amplified by immunoSEQ multiplex PCR across 54 Vbeta and 13 Jbeta. One entry per CDR3 protein, called by TCRdb with MiXCR from the immunoSEQ multiplex PCR reads. The sample records 110,000 or so distinct CDR3 sequences, approximately 91% being singletons. As regards this clonotype: What it binds is not known.

The sequencing sample was made of CD4+ T cells from PBMCs. The rearrangement links TRBV6-6 to TRBJ2-3; D gene unclear. This TCR was recovered from a human donor in good health. CDR3 sequence: CASSYGGTSTDTQYF. In DNA form, the CDR3 reads TGTGCCAGCAGTTACGGCGGAACTAGCACAGATACGCAGTATTTT.